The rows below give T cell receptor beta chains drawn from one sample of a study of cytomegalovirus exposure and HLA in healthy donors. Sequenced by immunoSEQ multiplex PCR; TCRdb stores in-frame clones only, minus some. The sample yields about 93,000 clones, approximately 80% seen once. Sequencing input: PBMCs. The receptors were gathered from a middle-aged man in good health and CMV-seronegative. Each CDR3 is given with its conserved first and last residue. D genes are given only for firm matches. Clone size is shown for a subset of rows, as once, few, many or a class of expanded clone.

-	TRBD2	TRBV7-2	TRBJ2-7	TGTGCCAGCAGCTGGACTAGCGGGAGCCACGAGCAGTACTTC	CASSWTSGSHEQYF
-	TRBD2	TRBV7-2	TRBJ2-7	TGTGCCAGCAGCATAGCGGGACTCTCTTACTACGAGCAGTACTTC	CASSIAGLSYYEQYF
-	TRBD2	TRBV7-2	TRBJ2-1	TGTGCCAGCAGCATTTCTAGCGGGAGCTCCTACAATGAGCAGTTCTTC	CASSISSGSSYNEQFF
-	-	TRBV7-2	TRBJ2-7	TGTGCCAGCAGTCCACAGGGCGGGCACGAGCAGTACTTC	CASSPQGGHEQYF
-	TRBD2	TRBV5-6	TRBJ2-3	TGTGCCAGCAGCTTGGTTGGCAGAGCTAGCGGGAGGTACACAGATACGCAGTATTTT	CASSLVGRASGRYTDTQYF
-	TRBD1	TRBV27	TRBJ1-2	TGTGCCAGCAGGCGCACAGGGGGCGCAGTCCATGGCTACACCTTC	CASRRTGGAVHGYTF
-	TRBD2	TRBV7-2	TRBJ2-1	TGTGCCAGCAGCTACGGGACTATGGGCAATGAGCAGTTCTTC	CASSYGTMGNEQFF
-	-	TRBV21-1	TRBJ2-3	TGTGCCAGCAGCAAAGGCCCCGGGGATACGCAGTATTTT	CASSKGPGDTQYF
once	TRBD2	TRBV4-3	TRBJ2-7	TGCGCCAGCAGCCAACAGGTGGCTACTAGCGGCAGCTCCTACGAGCAGTACTTC	CASSQQVATSGSSYEQYF
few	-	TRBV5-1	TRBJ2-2	TGCGCCAGCAGCGAGGGAGGAGACACCGGGGAGCTGTTTTTT	CASSEGGDTGELFF
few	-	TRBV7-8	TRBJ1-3	TGTGCCAGCAGCTTAGAAAGATGGGGGGGCTCTGGAAACACCATATATTTT	CASSLERWGGSGNTIYF
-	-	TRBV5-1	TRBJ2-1	TGCGCCAGCGGCCTCCAGGGGACCCCTACGTTTAATGAGCAGTTCTTC	CASGLQGTPTFNEQFF
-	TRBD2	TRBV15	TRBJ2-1	TGTGCCACCAGCAAACCGGGACTAGCGGTCTACAATGAGCAGTTCTTC	CATSKPGLAVYNEQFF
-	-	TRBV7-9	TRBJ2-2	TGTTCCAGCAGCTTAGCCAGCGGCTACACCGGGGAGCTGTTTTTT	CSSSLASGYTGELFF
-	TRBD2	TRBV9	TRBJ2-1	TGTGCCAGCAGCGCCCGCGGACTAGCGGGAGGGCGGTACAATGAGCAGTTCTTC	CASSARGLAGGRYNEQFF
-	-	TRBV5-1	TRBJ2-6	TGCGCCAGCGTAGAGGCTGGGGCCAACGTCCTGACTTTC	CASVEAGANVLTF
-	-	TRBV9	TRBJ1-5	TGTGCCAGCAGCGTAGCGGGTGTCAGCAATCAGCCCCAGCATTTT	CASSVAGVSNQPQHF
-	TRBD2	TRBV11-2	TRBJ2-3	TGTGCCAGCAGCTTAGCCTCTAGCGGAGGCACAGATACGCAGTATTTT	CASSLASSGGTDTQYF
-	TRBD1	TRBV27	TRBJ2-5	TGTGCCAGCAGAGACAGGGGGCTCGGGGAGACCCAGTACTTC	CASRDRGLGETQYF
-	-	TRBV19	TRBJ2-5	TGTGCCAGTAGTTCAGTGGAGACCCAGTACTTC	CASSSVETQYF
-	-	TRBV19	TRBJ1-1	TGTGCCAGTAGTATGCGGGGAGGCACTGAAGCTTTCTTT	CASSMRGGTEAFF
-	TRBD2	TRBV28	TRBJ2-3	TGTGCCATCCAGGGACTAGCGGGAGAATCAGATACGCAGTATTTT	CAIQGLAGESDTQYF
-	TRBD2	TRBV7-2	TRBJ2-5	TGTGCCAGCAGCCCCCTGACTAGCGGGAGGAGCCAAGAGACCCAGTACTTC	CASSPLTSGRSQETQYF
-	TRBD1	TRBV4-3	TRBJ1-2	TGCGCCAGCAGGACACAGGGGGCCGGCTATGGCTACACCTTC	CASRTQGAGYGYTF
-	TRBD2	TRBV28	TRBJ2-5	TGTGCCAGCAGTTCGGGGGGGTCCCGGGAGACCCAGTACTTC	CASSSGGSRETQYF
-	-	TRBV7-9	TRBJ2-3	TGTGCCACCACAGGGTCGGGGACAGATACGCAGTATTTT	CATTGSGTDTQYF
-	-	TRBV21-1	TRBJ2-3	TGTGCCAGCAGCACGACTAGCGGGAGATCCCCAGATACGCAGTATTTT	CASSTTSGRSPDTQYF
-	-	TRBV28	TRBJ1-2	TGTGCCAGCAGTTCAGGGCGGGGGGGGTTCTATGGCTACACCTTC	CASSSGRGGFYGYTF
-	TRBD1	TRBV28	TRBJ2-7	TGTGCCAGCAGTCGGGACAGGGGGAGGGGCTACGAGCAGTACTTC	CASSRDRGRGYEQYF
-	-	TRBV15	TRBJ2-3	TGTGCCACCACGGTAAGTTCCCCTGGTCCGGATACGCAGTATTTT	CATTVSSPGPDTQYF
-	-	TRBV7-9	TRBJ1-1	TGTGCCAGCAGCTCCCGCGGGGGTGGCACTGAAGCTTTCTTT	CASSSRGGGTEAFF
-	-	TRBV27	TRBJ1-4	TGTGCCAGCGCAAGACGGGGAGGGACGGATGAAAAACTGTTTTTT	CASARRGGTDEKLFF
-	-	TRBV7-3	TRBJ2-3	TGTGCCAGCAGCCAGGGGGCTAGCGGGACGAATACGCAGTATTTT	CASSQGASGTNTQYF
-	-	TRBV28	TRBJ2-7	TGTGCCAGCAGGGTACAGGGTACCGAGCAGTACTTC	CASRVQGTEQYF
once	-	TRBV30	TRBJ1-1	TGTGCCTGGAGTGTGGGGGCAGGGGTTAGGGAAGCTTTCTTT	CAWSVGAGVREAFF
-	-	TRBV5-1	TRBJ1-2	TGCGCCAGCAGCCAGAGAGGGTATGACTATGGCTACACCTTC	CASSQRGYDYGYTF
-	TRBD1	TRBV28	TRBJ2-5	TGTGCCAGCACCCTCACAGGGGACCAAGAGACCCAGTACTTC	CASTLTGDQETQYF
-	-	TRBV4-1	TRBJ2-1	TGCGCCAGCAGCCAAGCCCCCGTCTACAATGAGCAGTTCTTC	CASSQAPVYNEQFF
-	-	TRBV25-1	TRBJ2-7	TGTGCCAGCAGTGAAGCAGGCGCGGGGGAGCAGTACTTC	CASSEAGAGEQYF
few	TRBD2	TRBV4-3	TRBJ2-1	TGCGCCAGCAGACCGACTAGCGGGACCTACAATGAGCAGTTCTTC	CASRPTSGTYNEQFF
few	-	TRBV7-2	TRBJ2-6	TGTGCCAGCAGCTTAGCAGGGGCCGGGGCCAACGTCCTGACTTTC	CASSLAGAGANVLTF
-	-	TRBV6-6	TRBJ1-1	TGTGCCAGCAGTGACCCGGGGGGATCCAACACTGAAGCTTTCTTT	CASSDPGGSNTEAFF
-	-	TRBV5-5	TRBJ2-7	TGTGCCAGCAGCTTGGGATCGTGGAGCTACGAGCAGTACTTC	CASSLGSWSYEQYF
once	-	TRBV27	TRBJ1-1	TGTGCCAGCGGGGTCTCAGGGATTCGCACTGAAGCTTTCTTT	CASGVSGIRTEAFF
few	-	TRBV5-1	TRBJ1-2	TGCGCCAGCAGCTTCCAGGGGCTGAGTAACTATGGCTACACCTTC	CASSFQGLSNYGYTF
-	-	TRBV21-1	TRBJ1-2	TGTGCCAGCAGCGCGTCAGGGGCGACCTTGAACTATGGCTACACCTTC	CASSASGATLNYGYTF
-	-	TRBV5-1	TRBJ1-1	TGCGCCAGCCGCATCGGAGATATTCAGGGGACTGAAGCTTTCTTT	CASRIGDIQGTEAFF
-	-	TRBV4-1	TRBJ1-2	TGCGCCAGCAGCCAGGGGGGGCTCAACTATGGCTACACCTTC	CASSQGGLNYGYTF